These T cell receptor beta chains were read from a single sample in a study of T cell repertoires and Cas9 in healthy adults. TCRdb's table, derived via immunoSEQ multiplex PCR, lists solely in-frame clones and lacks some. The sample holds fewer than 25,000 clones, 91% seen once. Sequencing was done on a sample of CD4+ effector T cells (CD127+, CD25-, CD137-, CD154-) from PBMCs; culture status not recorded. All receptors come from a human donor in good health. CDR3s leave out the opening cysteine and the closing phenylalanine or tryptophan. Rows give clone size only sometimes, using once, few, many, or a class for an expanded clone.

CDR3 protein: ASSIGVNTEAF
V gene: TRBV19
clone size: .
J gene: TRBJ1-1

CDR3 protein: ASSFGHTEAF
V gene: TRBV6-5
clone size: .
J gene: TRBJ1-1

CDR3 protein: ASSFRADTEAF
V gene: TRBV11-2
clone size: .
J gene: TRBJ1-1

CDR3 protein: ASSANSGRANEQF
V gene: TRBV9
clone size: .
J gene: TRBJ2-1

CDR3 protein: ASSPGRSAITYNSPLH
V gene: TRBV28
clone size: .
J gene: TRBJ1-6

CDR3 protein: ASSQEGGTQY
V gene: TRBV4-1
clone size: .
J gene: TRBJ2-5

CDR3 protein: ASSPSGGGAYEQY
V gene: TRBV7-3
clone size: .
J gene: .

CDR3 protein: ASSEHRGNSGELF
V gene: TRBV2
clone size: .
J gene: TRBJ2-2

CDR3 protein: ASSPGGAKNIQY
V gene: TRBV6-5
clone size: .
J gene: TRBJ2-4

CDR3 protein: ASSPIRGRSPENIQY
V gene: TRBV4-1
clone size: .
J gene: TRBJ2-4

CDR3 protein: ASSLAIQGATRPQH
V gene: TRBV5-1
clone size: .
J gene: TRBJ1-5

CDR3 protein: ASSLATSGSNTGELF
V gene: TRBV5-1
clone size: once
J gene: TRBJ2-2

CDR3 protein: ASSLFGAGELF
V gene: TRBV27
clone size: .
J gene: TRBJ2-2

CDR3 protein: ASSYRPQGQGEQY
V gene: TRBV7-8
clone size: .
J gene: TRBJ2-7

CDR3 protein: AWSVQRGEKLF
V gene: TRBV30
clone size: .
J gene: TRBJ1-4

CDR3 protein: ASSLPGQGGNNSPLH
V gene: TRBV5-4
clone size: .
J gene: TRBJ1-6

CDR3 protein: ASSLTSGGPQETQY
V gene: TRBV5-1
clone size: few
J gene: TRBJ2-5

CDR3 protein: TSSQSTLSAYEQY
V gene: TRBV1
clone size: .
J gene: TRBJ2-7

CDR3 protein: ASSPRGRRTGELF
V gene: TRBV28
clone size: .
J gene: TRBJ2-2

CDR3 protein: ASRLYLGQGHEKLF
V gene: TRBV28
clone size: few
J gene: TRBJ1-4

CDR3 protein: ASSPGGEETQY
V gene: TRBV11-3
clone size: .
J gene: TRBJ2-5

CDR3 protein: ASRLTSGRVLGTGELF
V gene: TRBV19
clone size: once
J gene: TRBJ2-2

CDR3 protein: ASKDRGGNSPLH
V gene: TRBV27
clone size: .
J gene: TRBJ1-6

CDR3 protein: ASSPTNRNTGELF
V gene: TRBV19
clone size: once
J gene: TRBJ2-2

CDR3 protein: ASSPTKVAGGFNEQF
V gene: TRBV4-3
clone size: .
J gene: TRBJ2-1

CDR3 protein: ASSLNDPTDTQY
V gene: TRBV5-5
clone size: .
J gene: TRBJ2-3

CDR3 protein: ASSLRQGADEQY
V gene: TRBV5-1
clone size: few
J gene: TRBJ2-7

CDR3 protein: ASSGGEGGNADTQY
V gene: TRBV9
clone size: .
J gene: TRBJ2-3

CDR3 protein: ASSLEPTYEQY
V gene: TRBV4-1
clone size: once
J gene: TRBJ2-7

CDR3 protein: ASSIRDRGRVRLTDTQY
V gene: TRBV19
clone size: .
J gene: TRBJ2-3

CDR3 protein: ASSFGTGNTEAF
V gene: TRBV7-2
clone size: .
J gene: TRBJ1-1

CDR3 protein: ASSVIGPGDTEAF
V gene: TRBV9
clone size: .
J gene: TRBJ1-1

CDR3 protein: ASRLKGETGELF
V gene: TRBV6-6
clone size: .
J gene: TRBJ2-2

CDR3 protein: ASSPRRDLKNEQF
V gene: TRBV7-9
clone size: .
J gene: TRBJ2-1

CDR3 protein: ASSIAEASTDTQY
V gene: TRBV19
clone size: .
J gene: TRBJ2-3

CDR3 protein: ASSPTSGGPSYNEQF
V gene: TRBV14
clone size: .
J gene: TRBJ2-1

CDR3 protein: ASSVLVGAGGYT
V gene: TRBV7-9
clone size: .
J gene: TRBJ1-2

CDR3 protein: ASSIEPQNTEAF
V gene: TRBV19
clone size: .
J gene: TRBJ1-1

CDR3 protein: ASSESWRDEQF
V gene: TRBV10-1
clone size: .
J gene: TRBJ2-1

CDR3 protein: ASSRDRGSPLH
V gene: TRBV5-4
clone size: .
J gene: TRBJ1-6

CDR3 protein: ASSSGTKNYGYT
V gene: TRBV5-1
clone size: .
J gene: TRBJ1-2

CDR3 protein: ASSSPTSRRTDTQY
V gene: TRBV28
clone size: .
J gene: TRBJ2-3

CDR3 protein: ASSLASSGRASDTQY
V gene: TRBV5-4
clone size: .
J gene: TRBJ2-3

CDR3 protein: ASSLRTGGIQEEQF
V gene: TRBV5-1
clone size: .
J gene: TRBJ2-1

CDR3 protein: ASRLRQGNTEAF
V gene: TRBV6-5
clone size: .
J gene: TRBJ1-1

CDR3 protein: ASSPRDRGYHGYT
V gene: TRBV5-4
clone size: .
J gene: TRBJ1-2

CDR3 protein: ASKRAANSPLH
V gene: TRBV6-1
clone size: .
J gene: TRBJ1-6

CDR3 protein: ASRTMGGNTEAF
V gene: TRBV28
clone size: .
J gene: TRBJ1-1

CDR3 protein: AAYSDTLSNQPQH
V gene: TRBV9
clone size: .
J gene: TRBJ1-5

CDR3 protein: ASSGGSGANVLT
V gene: TRBV5-1
clone size: .
J gene: TRBJ2-6